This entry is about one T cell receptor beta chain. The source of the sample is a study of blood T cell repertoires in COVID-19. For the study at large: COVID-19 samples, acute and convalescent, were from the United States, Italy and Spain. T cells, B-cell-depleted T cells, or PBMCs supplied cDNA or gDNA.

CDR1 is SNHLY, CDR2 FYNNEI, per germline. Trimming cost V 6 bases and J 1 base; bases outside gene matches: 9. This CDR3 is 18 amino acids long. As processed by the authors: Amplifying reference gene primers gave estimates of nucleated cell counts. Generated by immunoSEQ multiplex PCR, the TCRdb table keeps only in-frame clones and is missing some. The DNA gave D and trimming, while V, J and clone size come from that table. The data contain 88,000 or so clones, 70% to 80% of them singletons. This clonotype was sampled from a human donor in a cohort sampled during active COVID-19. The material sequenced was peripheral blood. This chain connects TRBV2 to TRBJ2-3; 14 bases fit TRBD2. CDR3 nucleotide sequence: TGTGCCAGCAGAGGCGGTAGGGGACTAGCGGGAGGCACAGATACGCAGTATTTT. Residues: CASRGGRGLAGGTDTQYF.